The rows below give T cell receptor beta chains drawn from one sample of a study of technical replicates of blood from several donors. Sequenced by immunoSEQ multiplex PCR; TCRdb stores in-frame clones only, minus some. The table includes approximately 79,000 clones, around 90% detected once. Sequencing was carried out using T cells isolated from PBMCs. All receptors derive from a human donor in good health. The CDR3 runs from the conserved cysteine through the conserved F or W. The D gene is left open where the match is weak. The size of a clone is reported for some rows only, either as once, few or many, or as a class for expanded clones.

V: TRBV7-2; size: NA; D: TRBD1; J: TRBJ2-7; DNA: TGTGCCAGCAGCTTGAGACAGGGCTACGAGCAGTACTTC; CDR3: CASSLRQGYEQYF
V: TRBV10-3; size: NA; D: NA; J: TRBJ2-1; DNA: TGTGCCATCAGTGATATTCGGGATCGGGAAAATGAGCAGTTCTTC; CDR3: CAISDIRDRENEQFF
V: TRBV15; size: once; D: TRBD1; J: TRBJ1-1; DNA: TGTGCCACCAGCAGACTGACAGGGGGCACTGAAGCTTTCTTT; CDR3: CATSRLTGGTEAFF
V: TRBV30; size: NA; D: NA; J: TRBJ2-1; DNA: TGTGCCTGGAGTGCGGACAGCTACAATGAGCAGTTCTTC; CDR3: CAWSADSYNEQFF
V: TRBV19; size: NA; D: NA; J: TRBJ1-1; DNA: TGTGCCAGTAGAACCCAGGTATCAGTGAACACTGAAGCTTTCTTT; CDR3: CASRTQVSVNTEAFF
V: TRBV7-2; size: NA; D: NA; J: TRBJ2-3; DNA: TGTGCCAGCAGCTTCGAAAGCGTTACGCAGTATTTT; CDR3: CASSFESVTQYF
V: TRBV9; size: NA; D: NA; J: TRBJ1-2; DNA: TGTGCCAGCAGCGTTTCGGAGGTGGGGGGCTACACCTTC; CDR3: CASSVSEVGGYTF
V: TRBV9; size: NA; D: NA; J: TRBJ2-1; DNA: TGTGCCAGCAGCCCCTACTCAATTACTTCCTACAATGAGCAGTTCTTC; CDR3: CASSPYSITSYNEQFF
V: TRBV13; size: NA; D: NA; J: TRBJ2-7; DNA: TGTGCCAGCAGCCCTTCGGGGGTTTCCTACGAGCAGTACTTC; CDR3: CASSPSGVSYEQYF
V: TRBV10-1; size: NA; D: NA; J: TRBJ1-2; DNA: TGCGCCAGCAGTCCACAGGGTTCGAGTGGCTACACCTTC; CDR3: CASSPQGSSGYTF
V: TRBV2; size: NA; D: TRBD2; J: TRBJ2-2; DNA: TGTGCCAGCAGTGGAGGACTAGCGGGAGTGGAGCTGTTTTTT; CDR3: CASSGGLAGVELFF
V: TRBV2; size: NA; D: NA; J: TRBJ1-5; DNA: TGTGCCAGCAGTGAAATGGGTCAGGGAGGCCAGCCCCAGCATTTT; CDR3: CASSEMGQGGQPQHF
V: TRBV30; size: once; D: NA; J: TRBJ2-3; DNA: TGTGCCTGGAGGGGAGCAGGGGCCGATACGCAGTATTTT; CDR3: CAWRGAGADTQYF
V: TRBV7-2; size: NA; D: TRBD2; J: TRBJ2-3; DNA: TGTGCCAGCAGCTTACGAGGGAGGGTCGTTGATACGCAGTATTTT; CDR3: CASSLRGRVVDTQYF
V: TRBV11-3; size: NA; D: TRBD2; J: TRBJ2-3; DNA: TGTGCCAGCAGCTTAATTCAGGCGGGAGGGACAGATACGCAGTATTTT; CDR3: CASSLIQAGGTDTQYF
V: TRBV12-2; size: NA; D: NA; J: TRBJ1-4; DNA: TGTGCAAGTCGCTTAGTATCTTACTTACAGGGGGGAGGAGAAAAACTGTTTTTT; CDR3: CASRLVSYLQGGGEKLFF
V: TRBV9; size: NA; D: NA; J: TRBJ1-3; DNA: TGTGCCAGCAGGGCTGGGGGGAGCTCTGGAAACACCATATATTTT; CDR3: CASRAGGSSGNTIYF
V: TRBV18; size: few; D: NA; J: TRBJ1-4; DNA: TGTGCCAGCTCACCCGAGGGTTTTAAACTGTTTTTT; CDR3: CASSPEGFKLFF
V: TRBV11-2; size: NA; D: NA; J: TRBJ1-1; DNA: TGTGCCAGCAGCTTAGTTAGTGGCAGGGTGAACACTGAAGCTTTCTTT; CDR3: CASSLVSGRVNTEAFF
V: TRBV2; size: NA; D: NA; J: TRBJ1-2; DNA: TGTGCCAGCAGTGACAGATCGATACCCTATGGCTACACCTTC; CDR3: CASSDRSIPYGYTF
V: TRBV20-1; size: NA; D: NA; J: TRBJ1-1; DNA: TGCAGTGCTGTAGACACAACTGGAGCTTTCTTT; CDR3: CSAVDTTGAFF
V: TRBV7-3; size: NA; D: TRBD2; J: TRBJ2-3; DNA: TGTGCCAGCAGTCCCCGAGCGGGAGGTTACCCAGATACGCAGTATTTT; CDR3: CASSPRAGGYPDTQYF
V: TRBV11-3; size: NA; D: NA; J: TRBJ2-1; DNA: TGTGCCAGCAGCTTAGTAAGCGTTAGCTCCTACAATGAGCAGTTCTTC; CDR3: CASSLVSVSSYNEQFF
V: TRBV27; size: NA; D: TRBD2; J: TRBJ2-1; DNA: TGTGCCAGCAGTCTTGTACTGGCGGGAGGCGCCAGTGAGCAGTTCTTC; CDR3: CASSLVLAGGASEQFF
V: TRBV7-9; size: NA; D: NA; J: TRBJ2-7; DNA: TGTGCCAGCAGCTTGAAAGGGGCGCCTTACGAGCAGTACTTC; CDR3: CASSLKGAPYEQYF
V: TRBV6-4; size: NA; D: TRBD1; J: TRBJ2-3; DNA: TGTGCCAGCAGTGACCCAGGACAGGGGACAGATACGCAGTATTTT; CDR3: CASSDPGQGTDTQYF
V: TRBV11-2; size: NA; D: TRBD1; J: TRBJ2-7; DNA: TGTGCCAGCAGCTTAGTAGGGACAGCTACCTACGAGCAGTACTTC; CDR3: CASSLVGTATYEQYF
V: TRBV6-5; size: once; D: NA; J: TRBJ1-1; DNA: TGTGCCAGCAGTTACCAGGGAGGGAGGTACACTGAAGCTTTCTTT; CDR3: CASSYQGGRYTEAFF
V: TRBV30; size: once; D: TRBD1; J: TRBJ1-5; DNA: TGTGCCTGGAGCCAACAGGGGAATCAGCCCCAGCATTTT; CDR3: CAWSQQGNQPQHF
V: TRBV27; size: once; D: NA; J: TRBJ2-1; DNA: TGTGCCAGCACACAGAGCGGCTCCTACAATGAGCAGTTCTTC; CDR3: CASTQSGSYNEQFF
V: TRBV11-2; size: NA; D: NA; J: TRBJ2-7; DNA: TGTGCCAGCAGCTTGGGAGGGGGAGCGTACGAGCAGTACTTC; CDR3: CASSLGGGAYEQYF